This entry describes one T cell receptor beta chain. Its target is not known. The source of the sample is a study of beta chain features in type 1 diabetes. Study results and limitations: Patients with Type 1 diabetes showed moderately but significantly shorter TCRB CDR3s in all four CD4+ subsets. VDJ junctions sequenced from type 1 diabetes patients showed fewer insertions and more deletions. Within the patient group, naive, central memory and Treg TCRB repertoires appeared more similar to each other than within healthy donors.

Expressed TCRB transcripts were sequenced because the entire RNA isolate underwent reverse transcription. Profiled with immunoSEQ multiplex PCR; TCRdb holds only in-frame clones, not every one. The sample lists around 600,000 clones, around 12% occurring once. Every donor had blood drawn once into heparin, roughly 100 mL on average. Purity of each sorted population was above 98%. The germline V gene encodes CDR1 GTSNPN and CDR2 SVGIG (reference sequence). There are 15 residues in the CDR3. The V gene end was trimmed by 0 bases and the J gene end by 8 bases; junction bases not matched to a gene: 8. Sequenced: naive CD4+ T cells from blood. The TCR sequence derives from a man aged 25 to 40 with type 1 diabetes. V gene TRBV30 combines with J gene TRBJ1-2; 11 bases agree with TRBD1. The CDR3 bases are TGTGCCTGGAGTGTAACCCTGGGACAGGGGGGAGGCTACACCTTC. Translated, it gives CAWSVTLGQGGGYTF.